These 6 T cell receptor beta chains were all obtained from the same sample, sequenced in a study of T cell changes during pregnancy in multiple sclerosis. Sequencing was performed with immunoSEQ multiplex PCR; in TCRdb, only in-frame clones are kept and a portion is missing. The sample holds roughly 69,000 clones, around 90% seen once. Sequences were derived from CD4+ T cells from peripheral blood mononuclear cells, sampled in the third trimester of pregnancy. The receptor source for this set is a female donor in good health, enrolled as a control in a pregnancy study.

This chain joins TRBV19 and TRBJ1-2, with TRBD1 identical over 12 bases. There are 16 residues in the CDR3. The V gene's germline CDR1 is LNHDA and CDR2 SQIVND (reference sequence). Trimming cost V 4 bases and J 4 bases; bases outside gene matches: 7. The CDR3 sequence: CASSTGTGGGIYGYTF. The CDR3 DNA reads TGTGCCAGTAGTACCGGGACAGGGGGCGGCATCTATGGCTACACCTTC.

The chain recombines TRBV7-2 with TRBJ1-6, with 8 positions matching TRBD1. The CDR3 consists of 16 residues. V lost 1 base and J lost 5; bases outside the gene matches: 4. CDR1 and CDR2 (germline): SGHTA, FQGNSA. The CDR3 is CASSLDSGGHNSPLHF. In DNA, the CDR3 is TGTGCCAGCAGCTTAGACTCAGGGGGCCATAATTCACCCCTCCACTTT.

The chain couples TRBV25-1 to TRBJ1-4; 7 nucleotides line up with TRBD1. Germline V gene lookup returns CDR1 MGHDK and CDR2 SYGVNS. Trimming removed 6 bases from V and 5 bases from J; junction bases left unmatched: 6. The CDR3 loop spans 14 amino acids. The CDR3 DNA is TGTGCCAGCAGGAGGGGGCTGGGGAATGAAAAACTGTTTTTT. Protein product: CASRRGLGNEKLFF. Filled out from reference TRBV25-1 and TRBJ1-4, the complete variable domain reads EADIYQTPRYLVIGTGKKITLECSQTMGHDKMYWYQQDPGMELHLIHYSYGVNSTEKGDLSSESTVSRIRTEHFPLTLESARPSHTSQYLCASRRGLGNEKLFFGSGTQLSVL.

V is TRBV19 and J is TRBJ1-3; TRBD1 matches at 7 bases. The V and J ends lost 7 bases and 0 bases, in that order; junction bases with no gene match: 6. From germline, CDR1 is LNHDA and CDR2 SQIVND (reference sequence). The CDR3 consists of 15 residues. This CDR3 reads CASTSEGASGNTIYF. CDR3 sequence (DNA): TGTGCCAGTACCTCGGAGGGGGCCTCTGGAAACACCATATATTTT.

CDR3 DNA: TGTGCCAGCAGCTTGGGTCGGGGAACCTACAATGAGCAGTTCTTC. This gives the protein CASSLGRGTYNEQFF. V is TRBV5-4 and J is TRBJ2-1; possible D gene TRBD2, 5 bases. The V and J ends lost 0 bases and 2 bases respectively, with 9 bases between them. This CDR3 has 15 amino acids. Germline V gene sequence: CDR1 SGHNT, CDR2 YYREEE (reference sequence). The variable domain in full, completed from reference TRBV5-4 and TRBJ2-1, reads ETGVTQSPTHLIKTRGQQVTLRCSSQSGHNTVSWYQQALGQGPQFIFQYYREEENGRGNFPPRFSGLQFPNYSSELNVNALELDDSALYLCASSLGRGTYNEQFFGPGTRLTVL.

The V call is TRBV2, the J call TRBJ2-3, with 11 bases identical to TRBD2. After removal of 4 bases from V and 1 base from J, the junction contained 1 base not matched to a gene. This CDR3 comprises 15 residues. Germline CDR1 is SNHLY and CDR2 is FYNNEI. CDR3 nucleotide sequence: TGTGCCAGCAGTGTACTAGCGGGGGGCACAGATACGCAGTATTTT. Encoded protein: CASSVLAGGTDTQYF.